One and the same sample provided the 11 T cell receptor beta chains below, sequenced in a study of breast tumors, draining lymph nodes, adjacent tissues. TCRdb reprocessed the multiplex PCR reads with MiXCR, giving one entry per CDR3 protein. The sample shows tens of thousands of distinct CDR3 sequences, approximately 19% of them seen only once. Axillary draining lymph nodes of breast cancer patients supplied the node samples. The sample taken for sequencing was axillary lymph node tissue. Every receptor here comes from a female donor with breast cancer. Some clones in this sample may be carry-over from other donors' samples.

The chain joins TRBV28 to TRBJ2-7, with a possible D match to TRBD2 (6 bases). Germline V lookup: CDR1 MDHEN, CDR2 SYDVKM. Trimming shortened V by 3 bases and J by 5 bases, and 17 bases separated the two germline ends. This CDR3 contains 15 residues. CDR3 in amino acids: CASSLGGRSLHEQYF. Here the CDR3 DNA reads TGTGCCAGCAGTTTGGGGGGAAGGAGTCTCCACGAGCAGTACTTC.

Many counts were recorded for this clonotype. The chain couples TRBV6-2 or TRBV6-3 to TRBJ2-3; tentatively, D is TRBD1 (6 bases). Germline CDR1 reads MNHEY; CDR2 reads SVGEGT. V gave up 10 bases and J gave up 0 bases, with 14 bases separating them. CDR3 size: 14 residues. This CDR3 reads CATRGSRSTDTQYF. For the CDR3, the DNA is TGTGCCACCAGGGGTAGTAGGAGCACAGATACGCAGTATTTT.

This clonotype was counted between two and nine times. The rearrangement joins TRBV3-2 to TRBJ2-7; the tabulated D call, TRBD2, remains unverified against the DNA. TRBV3-2 corresponds to a pseudogene. The CDR3 consists of 17 residues. The CDR3 region has the DNA TGTGCCAGCAGCCCAGGGGTAGCGGGGGGGGGCCTCTACGAGCAGTACTTC. Amino acids: CASSPGVAGGGLYEQYF.

This clonotype has a count of ten or more. The rearrangement uses TRBV24-1 and TRBJ1-2, with 9 bases that match TRBD1. The CDR3 loop spans 14 amino acids. The ends lost 4 bases at V and 7 bases at J; junction bases unmatched: 6. CDR1 and CDR2 from the germline V gene are KGHDR and SFDVKD. CDR3 in DNA: TGTGCCACCAGTGACCTACAGGGGGCCGGTGGCTACACCTTC. Protein: CATSDLQGAGGYTF.

The table lists this clonotype with many counts. The chain uses TRBV15 and TRBJ2-1; 11 bases are a match to TRBD2. There are 14 residues in the CDR3. The J segment lost 7 bases and the V segment lost 3 bases, leaving 2 bases of the junction unmatched. The germline gives CDR1 LNHNV, CDR2 YYDKDF (reference sequence). This chain's CDR3 is CATSRRTSGNEQFF. The DNA for the CDR3 is TGTGCCACCAGCAGGAGGACTAGCGGGAATGAGCAGTTCTTC. Together with reference TRBV15 and TRBJ2-1, the CDR3 gives the full variable domain: DAMVIQNPRYQVTQFGKPVTLSCSQTLNHNVMYWYQQKSSQAPKLLFHYYDKDFNNEADTPDNFQSRRPNTSFCFLDIRSPGLGDTAMYLCATSRRTSGNEQFFGPGTRLTVL.

This clonotype has at least ten counts. The chain joins TRBV20-1 to TRBJ2-7, with 7 bases matching TRBD1. CDR3 length: 14 residues. Looked up from germline, CDR1 is DFQATT and CDR2 is SNEGSKA (reference sequence). V shed 6 bases, J shed 0 bases, and the junction held 8 bases outside the gene matches. As DNA, the CDR3 is TGCAGTGCCCAAGGATACAGGGGCTCCTACGAGCAGTACTTC. Translated, it gives CSAQGYRGSYEQYF.

In its sample, this clonotype was seen many times. The chain joins TRBV11-3 to TRBJ2-5, with D hard to call. The CDR3 runs 14 residues. The germline V and J ends were trimmed by 2 bases and 0 bases, with 7 bases remaining between them. The germline V gene has CDR1 SGHNT and CDR2 YENEEA. For the CDR3, the DNA is TGTGCCAGCAGCTTAAGACGGAACCAAGAGACCCAGTACTTC. It translates to CASSLRRNQETQYF.

Ten or more counts support this clonotype. DNA of the CDR3: TGTGCCAGCAGCCGTGGGACAGACGAGCAGTACTTC. Its translation: CASSRGTDEQYF. The J gene is TRBJ2-7, the V gene TRBV11-3, with 7 bases matching TRBD1. Germline V CDR1 and CDR2: SGHNT, YENEEA. V dropped 5 bases and J dropped 5; count of bases not matched to a gene: 3. The CDR3 extends over 12 amino acids.

The chain carries TRBV3-1 and TRBJ1-2; 11 bases line up with TRBD1. V lost 8 bases, J lost 7 bases, and 9 bases stayed unmatched. The CDR3 covers 14 residues. The germline gives CDR1 LGHDT, CDR2 YNNKEL (reference sequence). The CDR3 region is CASSTGTGGPGYTF. The DNA for the CDR3 is TGTGCCAGCTCCACCGGGACAGGGGGTCCTGGCTACACCTTC.

This clonotype has a count of ten or more. The chain combines TRBV3-1 with TRBJ2-7; 8 bases line up with TRBD2. The CDR3 spans 14 residues. V trimming: 3 bases; J trimming: 4 bases; junction bases outside the gene matches: 5. Germline lookup yields CDR1 LGHDT and CDR2 YNNKEL (reference sequence). CDR3 sequence: CASSHKREKYEQYF. The CDR3 DNA is TGTGCCAGCAGCCATAAGCGGGAGAAGTACGAGCAGTACTTC.

Worth noting for this clonotype: A much bigger clone sits one base away, suggesting this may be a read error. The genes are TRBV10-3 and TRBJ1-2; no reliable D call. The length of the CDR3 is 13 residues. The germline V gene has CDR1 ENHRY and CDR2 SYGVKD. Here the CDR3 DNA reads TGTGCCACCAGTGAGGAGAGAGACTATGGCTACACCTTC. Protein: CATSEERDYGYTF.